The rows below give T cell receptor beta chains drawn from one sample of a study of cytomegalovirus exposure and HLA in healthy donors. Method: immunoSEQ multiplex PCR; TCRdb's copy keeps in-frame clones and lacks some. The sample has some 140,000 clones, around 77% seen once. The sequencing sample was made of PBMCs. All receptors derive from a man aged 18 to 35 in good health and CMV-seronegative. The CDR3 runs from the conserved cysteine through the conserved F or W. The order of the fields is clone size, D gene, J gene, V gene, CDR3 protein, CDR3 DNA. A D gene is named only where the DNA matches it firmly. Not all rows give a size; the values are once, few, many and, for expanded clones, a class.

.,.,TRBJ1-1,TRBV7-9,CASSLRPQGSRTEAFF,TGTGCCAGCAGCTTACGTCCCCAGGGTTCCAGAACTGAAGCTTTCTTT
.,.,TRBJ2-2,TRBV30,CAWNGQSINTGELFF,TGTGCCTGGAACGGACAGTCCATAAACACCGGGGAGCTGTTTTTT
.,.,TRBJ1-2,TRBV7-2,CASSPPARATSGGYTF,TGTGCCAGCAGCCCCCCCGCGAGGGCGACCTCGGGGGGCTACACCTTC
once,.,TRBJ2-3,TRBV7-6,CASSLMDSSTDTQYF,TGTGCCAGCAGCTTAATGGACAGTAGCACAGATACGCAGTATTTT
.,TRBD2,TRBJ2-1,TRBV5-1,CASSANRGGDYNEQFF,TGCGCCAGCAGCGCAAATCGCGGGGGTGACTACAATGAGCAGTTCTTC
.,.,TRBJ2-3,TRBV5-6,CASSSPNRDTDTQYF,TGTGCCAGCAGCTCGCCCAACCGGGACACAGATACGCAGTATTTT
.,.,TRBJ2-7,TRBV6-1,CASSLTIPYEQYF,TGTGCCAGCAGCTTGACAATTCCCTACGAGCAGTACTTC
.,.,TRBJ2-1,TRBV5-4,CASSSRTESYNEQFF,TGTGCCAGCAGCTCCCGGACAGAGTCCTACAATGAGCAGTTCTTC
.,.,TRBJ2-7,TRBV2,CASSGGTGWEQYF,TGTGCCAGCAGTGGGGGAACAGGGTGGGAGCAGTACTTC
.,.,TRBJ1-2,TRBV9,CASSPNPGNSNYGYTF,TGTGCCAGCAGCCCCAATCCAGGGAACTCTAACTATGGCTACACCTTC
.,TRBD1,TRBJ2-7,TRBV25-1,CASERDRPSYEQYF,TGTGCCAGCGAGAGGGACAGGCCCTCCTACGAGCAGTACTTC
.,.,TRBJ1-6,TRBV18,CASSPPGQSSYNSPLHF,TGTGCCAGCTCACCACCGGGACAAAGCTCCTATAATTCACCCCTCCACTTT
.,TRBD1,TRBJ2-7,TRBV6-5,CASSSPTGADEQYF,TGTGCCAGCAGCTCACCCACAGGGGCAGACGAGCAGTACTTC
.,.,TRBJ2-3,TRBV6-4,CASSEAATGADTQYF,TGTGCCAGCAGTGAAGCAGCTACCGGGGCAGATACGCAGTATTTT
.,TRBD1,TRBJ2-5,TRBV12-5,CASGLAGGQETQYF,TGTGCTAGTGGTTTAGCAGGGGGCCAAGAGACCCAGTACTTC
few,.,TRBJ1-1,TRBV5-1,CASSFTKLRGTEAFF,TGCGCCAGCAGCTTCACCAAACTGAGGGGGACTGAAGCTTTCTTT
many,.,TRBJ2-5,TRBV7-2,CASSKFPRGARGETQYF,TGTGCCAGCAGCAAGTTCCCTCGGGGGGCAAGGGGAGAGACCCAGTACTTC
.,TRBD1,TRBJ1-2,TRBV18,CASSPPRDSNYGYTF,TGTGCCAGCTCACCACCGAGGGACAGTAACTATGGCTACACCTTC
.,.,TRBJ2-2,TRBV27,CASSLSRNTGELFF,TGTGCCAGCAGTTTGAGTCGGAACACCGGGGAGCTGTTTTTT
.,TRBD2,TRBJ2-7,TRBV15,CATSRVGDGRVKWNNYEQYF,TGTGCCACCAGCAGAGTGGGAGACGGGAGGGTTAAGTGGAACAACTACGAGCAGTACTTC
.,.,TRBJ1-2,TRBV5-4,CASSLGQYYGYTF,TGTGCCAGCAGCCTCGGACAGTACTATGGCTACACCTTC
few,.,TRBJ1-2,TRBV28,CASSLDPTGSAGYTF,TGTGCCAGCAGTTTAGACCCTACAGGGTCAGCTGGCTACACCTTC
.,TRBD1,TRBJ2-2,TRBV4-2,CASSHDTGDRETGELFF,TGTGCCAGCAGCCATGATACTGGAGACAGGGAAACCGGGGAGCTGTTTTTT
few,TRBD1,TRBJ1-2,TRBV6-1,CAIPDRVPNYGYTF,TGTGCCATCCCGGACAGGGTCCCGAACTATGGCTACACCTTC
few,.,TRBJ2-5,TRBV5-8,CASSLATGQETQYF,TGTGCCAGCAGCTTGGCAACAGGGCAAGAGACCCAGTACTTC
.,TRBD1,TRBJ1-1,TRBV7-9,CASSPPGTANTEAFF,TGTGCCAGCAGCCCTCCAGGGACAGCTAACACTGAAGCTTTCTTT
few,.,TRBJ2-7,TRBV11-2,CASSPRYEQYF,TGTGCCAGCAGCCCACGGTACGAGCAGTACTTC
.,TRBD1,TRBJ2-5,TRBV7-9,CASSSRTGERTQYF,TGTGCCAGCAGCTCTAGGACAGGGGAACGGACCCAGTACTTC
.,TRBD1,TRBJ1-4,TRBV10-3,CAIRDREAEKLFF,TGTGCCATCCGGGACAGGGAAGCTGAAAAACTGTTTTTT
.,TRBD2,TRBJ2-3,TRBV4-2,CASSQDPGGADTQYF,TGTGCCAGCAGCCAAGATCCCGGGGGGGCAGATACGCAGTATTTT
few,.,TRBJ1-1,TRBV4-1,CASSLGRRDTEAFF,TGCGCCAGCAGCCTGGGACGGCGGGATACTGAAGCTTTCTTT
.,TRBD1,TRBJ1-1,TRBV6-6,CASRQGYPEAFF,TGTGCCAGCAGACAGGGGTACCCTGAAGCTTTCTTT
.,TRBD1,TRBJ2-7,TRBV18,CASSPRDRAYEQYF,TGTGCCAGCTCACCACGGGACAGAGCCTACGAGCAGTACTTC
.,TRBD1,TRBJ2-1,TRBV7-2,CASSSYRGGYNEQFF,TGTGCCAGCAGCTCATACAGGGGTGGGTACAATGAGCAGTTCTTC
.,TRBD1,TRBJ1-6,TRBV7-6,CASSSVVPGQFFSSYNSPLHF,TGTGCCAGCAGCTCCGTGGTCCCGGGACAGTTTTTTAGCTCCTATAATTCACCCCTCCACTTT
.,TRBD2,TRBJ2-1,TRBV5-4,CASSLGTGGFYNEQFF,TGTGCCAGCAGCTTGGGGACGGGAGGCTTCTACAATGAGCAGTTCTTC
.,TRBD1,TRBJ1-4,TRBV5-1,CASRPRLRDRKGNEKLFF,TGCGCCAGCCGCCCCCGTCTCCGGGACAGGAAGGGAAATGAAAAACTGTTTTTT
.,.,TRBJ1-3,TRBV30,CAWRTTGPRGGNTIYF,TGTGCCTGGAGGACTACCGGGCCCCGGGGGGGAAACACCATATATTTT
.,TRBD1,TRBJ1-3,TRBV29-1,CSVGGQKDSGNTIYF,TGCAGCGTTGGGGGACAGAAAGACTCTGGAAACACCATATATTTT
few,.,TRBJ2-7,TRBV30,CAWSAPTGEDYEQYF,TGTGCCTGGAGTGCCCCGACAGGCGAGGACTACGAGCAGTACTTC
few,.,TRBJ1-5,TRBV5-1,CASSLVGLEGPQHF,TGCGCCAGCAGCTTGGTCGGGTTGGAAGGGCCCCAGCATTTT
.,TRBD1,TRBJ2-2,TRBV28,CASSSGTGGFGTGELFF,TGTGCCAGCAGTTCCGGGACAGGGGGCTTTGGCACCGGGGAGCTGTTTTTT
.,.,TRBJ1-4,TRBV6-5,CASRQEPEKLFF,TGTGCCAGCAGGCAGGAACCTGAAAAACTGTTTTTT
.,.,TRBJ1-1,TRBV18,CASPPGSGFEAFF,TGTGCCAGCCCACCAGGCTCAGGGTTTGAAGCTTTCTTT
.,.,TRBJ1-6,TRBV6-1,CASSELGFGGISPLHF,TGTGCCAGCAGTGAATTGGGATTCGGGGGAATTTCACCCCTCCACTTT
few,TRBD1,TRBJ1-1,TRBV9,CASSFSGQGAEAFF,TGTGCCAGCAGCTTCTCGGGACAGGGGGCTGAAGCTTTCTTT
.,.,TRBJ1-1,TRBV5-4,CASSRGLPGQFTEAFF,TGTGCCAGCAGCAGAGGCTTACCGGGACAATTCACTGAAGCTTTCTTT
.,TRBD1,TRBJ1-3,TRBV6-6,CASSYRDRANTIYF,TGTGCCAGCAGTTATCGGGACAGGGCGAACACCATATATTTT
.,.,TRBJ1-1,TRBV7-8,CASSLNTGRQFEAFF,TGTGCCAGCAGCTTGAACACAGGTCGCCAGTTTGAAGCTTTCTTT
.,TRBD1,TRBJ2-1,TRBV5-1,CASSGTGWTGRDEQFF,TGCGCCAGCAGCGGGACAGGGTGGACCGGTAGGGATGAGCAGTTCTTC
.,TRBD2,TRBJ2-7,TRBV6-5,CASSYGREGYEQYF,TGTGCCAGCAGTTACGGAAGGGAGGGGTACGAGCAGTACTTC
once,TRBD1,TRBJ2-7,TRBV30,CAWSPPLDRDYEQYF,TGTGCCTGGAGCCCTCCGCTTGACAGGGACTACGAGCAGTACTTC
.,.,TRBJ1-1,TRBV12-2,CASRARRDTEAFF,TGTGCAAGTCGGGCAAGGCGGGACACTGAAGCTTTCTTT
few,.,TRBJ1-2,TRBV5-1,CASSLGGRDGYTF,TGCGCCAGCAGCTTGGGGGGGCGGGATGGCTACACCTTC